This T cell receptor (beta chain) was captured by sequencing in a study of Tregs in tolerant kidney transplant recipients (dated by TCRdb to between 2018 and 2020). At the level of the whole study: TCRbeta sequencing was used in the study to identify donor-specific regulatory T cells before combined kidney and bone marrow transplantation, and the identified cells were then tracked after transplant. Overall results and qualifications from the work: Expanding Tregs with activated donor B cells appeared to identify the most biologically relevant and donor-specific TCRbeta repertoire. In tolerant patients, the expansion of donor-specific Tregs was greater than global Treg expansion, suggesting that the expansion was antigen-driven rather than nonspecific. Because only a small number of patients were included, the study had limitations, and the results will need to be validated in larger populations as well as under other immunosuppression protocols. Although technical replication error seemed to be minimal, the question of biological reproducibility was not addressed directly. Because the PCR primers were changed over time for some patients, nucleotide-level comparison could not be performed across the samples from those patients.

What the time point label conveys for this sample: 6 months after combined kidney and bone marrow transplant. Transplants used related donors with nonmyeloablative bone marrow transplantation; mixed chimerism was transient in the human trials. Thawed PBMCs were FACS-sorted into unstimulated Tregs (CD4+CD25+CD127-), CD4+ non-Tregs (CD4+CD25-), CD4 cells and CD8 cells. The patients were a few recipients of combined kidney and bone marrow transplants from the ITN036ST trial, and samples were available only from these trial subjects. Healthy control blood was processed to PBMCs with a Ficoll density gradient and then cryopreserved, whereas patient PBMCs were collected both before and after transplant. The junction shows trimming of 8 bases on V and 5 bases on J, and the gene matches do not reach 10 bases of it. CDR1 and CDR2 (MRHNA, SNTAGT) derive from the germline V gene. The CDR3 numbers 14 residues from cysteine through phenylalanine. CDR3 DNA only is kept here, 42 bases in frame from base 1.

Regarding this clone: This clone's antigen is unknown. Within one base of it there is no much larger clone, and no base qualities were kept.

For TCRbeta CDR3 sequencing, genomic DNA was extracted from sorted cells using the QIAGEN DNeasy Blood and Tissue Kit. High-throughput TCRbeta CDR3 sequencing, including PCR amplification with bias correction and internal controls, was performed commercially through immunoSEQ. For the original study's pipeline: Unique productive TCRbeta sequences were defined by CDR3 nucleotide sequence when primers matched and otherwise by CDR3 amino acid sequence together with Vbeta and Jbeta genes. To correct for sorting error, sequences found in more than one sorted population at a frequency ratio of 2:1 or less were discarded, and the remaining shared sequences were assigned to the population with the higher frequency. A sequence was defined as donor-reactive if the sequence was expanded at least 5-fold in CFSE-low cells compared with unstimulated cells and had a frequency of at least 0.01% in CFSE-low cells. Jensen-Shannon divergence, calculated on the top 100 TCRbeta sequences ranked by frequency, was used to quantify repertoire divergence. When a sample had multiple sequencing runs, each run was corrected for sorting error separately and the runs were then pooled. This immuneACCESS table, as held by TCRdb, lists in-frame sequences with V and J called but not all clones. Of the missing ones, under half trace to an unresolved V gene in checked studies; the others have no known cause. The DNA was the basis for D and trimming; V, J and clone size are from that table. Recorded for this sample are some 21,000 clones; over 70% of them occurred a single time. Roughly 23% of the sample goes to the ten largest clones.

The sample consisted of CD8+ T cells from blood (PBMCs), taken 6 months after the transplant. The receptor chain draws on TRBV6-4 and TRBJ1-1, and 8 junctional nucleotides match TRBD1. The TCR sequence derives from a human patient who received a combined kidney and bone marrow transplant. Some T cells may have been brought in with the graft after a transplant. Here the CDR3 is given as CASGYTGGGTEAFF. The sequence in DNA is TGTGCCAGCGGATACACAGGGGGTGGAACTGAAGCTTTCTTT.